This is a list of T cell receptor beta chains from one sample in a study of T cell changes during pregnancy in multiple sclerosis. Only in-frame clones appear in the TCRdb table, and some are missing; sequencing was by immunoSEQ multiplex PCR. Here the sample spans about 70,000 clones, more than 85% being singletons. The sequences come from peripheral blood, collected in the first trimester of pregnancy. All receptors come from a female donor with multiple sclerosis, enrolled in a pregnancy study. CDR3s include the opening cysteine and the closing phenylalanine or tryptophan. The order of the fields is D gene, V gene, clone size, J gene, CDR3 DNA, CDR3 protein. A D gene is named only where the DNA matches it firmly. Clone size is given for some rows only: seen once, a few or many times, or a class if the clone is expanded.

d_gene: NA
v_gene: TRBV19
abundance: NA
j_gene: TRBJ1-1
CDR3nt: TGTGCCAGTAGTATGATGGAGGGTTTTGGGAACACTGAAGCTTTCTTT
CDR3aa: CASSMMEGFGNTEAFF

d_gene: NA
v_gene: TRBV5-1
abundance: NA
j_gene: TRBJ1-1
CDR3nt: TGCGCCAGCAGCGATTCAGGGTTCACTGAAGCTTTCTTT
CDR3aa: CASSDSGFTEAFF

d_gene: TRBD1
v_gene: TRBV15
abundance: NA
j_gene: TRBJ2-5
CDR3nt: TGTGCCACCAGCAGAGATGACAGGGCCCGCAAGACCCAGTACTTC
CDR3aa: CATSRDDRARKTQYF

d_gene: NA
v_gene: TRBV7-9
abundance: NA
j_gene: TRBJ1-1
CDR3nt: TGTGCCAGCGGCCAGGGGTACACTGAAGCTTTCTTT
CDR3aa: CASGQGYTEAFF

d_gene: TRBD1
v_gene: TRBV18
abundance: NA
j_gene: TRBJ2-2
CDR3nt: TGTGCCAGCTCACGAGGGGGACAGGGGAACACCGGGGAGCTGTTTTTT
CDR3aa: CASSRGGQGNTGELFF

d_gene: NA
v_gene: TRBV5-1
abundance: NA
j_gene: TRBJ2-3
CDR3nt: TGCGCCAGCAGCATAACCGGGACGGGGGGCACAGATACGCAGTATTTT
CDR3aa: CASSITGTGGTDTQYF

d_gene: TRBD1
v_gene: TRBV6-5
abundance: NA
j_gene: TRBJ1-1
CDR3nt: TGTGCCAGCAGGTTCGACAGGGAATTGACTGAAGCTTTCTTT
CDR3aa: CASRFDRELTEAFF

d_gene: NA
v_gene: TRBV2
abundance: NA
j_gene: TRBJ1-3
CDR3nt: TGTGCCAGCAGTGTCAACCACAGGGCAACTGGAAACACCATATATTTT
CDR3aa: CASSVNHRATGNTIYF

d_gene: TRBD2
v_gene: TRBV5-1
abundance: NA
j_gene: TRBJ2-7
CDR3nt: TGCGCCAGCAGCTTGGGCGGGGGTTACGAGCGGTACTTC
CDR3aa: CASSLGGGYERYF

d_gene: TRBD2
v_gene: TRBV7-8
abundance: once
j_gene: TRBJ2-5
CDR3nt: TGTGCCAGCAGCTTAGCGCGGAGACTAGCGCACTCCCAAGAGACCCAGTACTTC
CDR3aa: CASSLARRLAHSQETQYF

d_gene: TRBD2
v_gene: TRBV27
abundance: NA
j_gene: TRBJ2-1
CDR3nt: TGTGCCAGCAGTTTAATAGCCCTAGCGGGACCTTACAATGAGCAGTTCTTC
CDR3aa: CASSLIALAGPYNEQFF

d_gene: TRBD2
v_gene: TRBV30
abundance: NA
j_gene: TRBJ2-3
CDR3nt: TGTGCCTGGAGTGACCCCTTGGCGGGGGGGAACACAGATACGCAGTATTTT
CDR3aa: CAWSDPLAGGNTDTQYF

d_gene: TRBD1
v_gene: TRBV9
abundance: NA
j_gene: TRBJ1-2
CDR3nt: TGTGCCAGCAGCGTGGGGGACAGGGGTTTCAACTATGGCTACACCTTC
CDR3aa: CASSVGDRGFNYGYTF

d_gene: NA
v_gene: TRBV5-5
abundance: NA
j_gene: TRBJ1-1
CDR3nt: TGTGCCAGCAGCTTGATACAGGGCGACACTGAAGCTTTCTTT
CDR3aa: CASSLIQGDTEAFF

d_gene: NA
v_gene: TRBV6-6
abundance: NA
j_gene: TRBJ1-5
CDR3nt: TGTGCCAGCAGTTACGACAGGAGCAATCAGCCCCAGCATTTT
CDR3aa: CASSYDRSNQPQHF

d_gene: TRBD1
v_gene: TRBV25-1
abundance: NA
j_gene: TRBJ2-5
CDR3nt: TGTGCCAGCAGTGAAGGGTACAGGGGCCAAGAGACCCAGTACTTC
CDR3aa: CASSEGYRGQETQYF

d_gene: NA
v_gene: TRBV19
abundance: NA
j_gene: TRBJ1-1
CDR3nt: TGTGCCAGTAGTATAATGGATCGGGGGTTCCCCACTGAAGCTTTCTTT
CDR3aa: CASSIMDRGFPTEAFF

d_gene: TRBD1
v_gene: TRBV6-5
abundance: NA
j_gene: TRBJ2-3
CDR3nt: TGTGCCAGCAGTCCGGACAGGGTCAGGTCAGATACGCAGTATTTT
CDR3aa: CASSPDRVRSDTQYF

d_gene: NA
v_gene: TRBV19
abundance: NA
j_gene: TRBJ2-3
CDR3nt: TGTGCCAGTAGTATCTTGCGGACAGTTGACACAGATACGCAGTATTTT
CDR3aa: CASSILRTVDTDTQYF

d_gene: NA
v_gene: TRBV2
abundance: NA
j_gene: TRBJ1-1
CDR3nt: TGTGCCAGCAGTGTCCCCCGTGCGCTGCCTGAAGCTTTCTTT
CDR3aa: CASSVPRALPEAFF

d_gene: TRBD2
v_gene: TRBV5-1
abundance: once
j_gene: TRBJ2-3
CDR3nt: TGCGCCAGCAGCTGGCAGGGACTAGCGGGGCCTCCAGATACGCAGTATTTT
CDR3aa: CASSWQGLAGPPDTQYF

d_gene: NA
v_gene: TRBV6-6
abundance: NA
j_gene: TRBJ1-4
CDR3nt: TGTGCCAGCAGTTACGAGGGTGAAAAACTGTTTTTT
CDR3aa: CASSYEGEKLFF

d_gene: TRBD1
v_gene: TRBV13
abundance: NA
j_gene: TRBJ2-7
CDR3nt: TGTGCCAGCAGCCATACAGGGGGAGCGGGCGAGCAGTACTTC
CDR3aa: CASSHTGGAGEQYF

d_gene: NA
v_gene: TRBV27
abundance: NA
j_gene: TRBJ2-6
CDR3nt: TGTGCCAGCAGCCTCACTGTCCCATCTGGGGCCAACGTCCTGACTTTC
CDR3aa: CASSLTVPSGANVLTF

d_gene: NA
v_gene: TRBV29-1
abundance: NA
j_gene: TRBJ1-2
CDR3nt: TGCAGCGTTGAATCGGAGGTGACTAACTATGGCTACACCTTC
CDR3aa: CSVESEVTNYGYTF

d_gene: NA
v_gene: TRBV9
abundance: NA
j_gene: TRBJ2-1
CDR3nt: TGTGCCAGCAGCGTAGCACCAGGGATAGGCTACAATGAGCAGTTCTTC
CDR3aa: CASSVAPGIGYNEQFF

d_gene: TRBD2
v_gene: TRBV28
abundance: NA
j_gene: TRBJ2-3
CDR3nt: TGTGCCAGCAGCGGGGGGGCAGATACGCAGTATTTT
CDR3aa: CASSGGADTQYF

d_gene: TRBD1
v_gene: TRBV5-1
abundance: NA
j_gene: TRBJ2-7
CDR3nt: TGCGCCAGCAGACTAACCCCCGGGACAGGATACGAGCAGTACTTC
CDR3aa: CASRLTPGTGYEQYF

d_gene: NA
v_gene: TRBV27
abundance: once
j_gene: TRBJ2-1
CDR3nt: TGTGCCAGCAGTTTATCACTCCAAGCCTACAATGAGCAGTTCTTC
CDR3aa: CASSLSLQAYNEQFF

d_gene: NA
v_gene: TRBV2
abundance: NA
j_gene: TRBJ1-4
CDR3nt: TGTGCCAGCAGTGAGGAGTCTGGGAGGTCTAATGAAAAACTGTTTTTT
CDR3aa: CASSEESGRSNEKLFF

d_gene: NA
v_gene: TRBV4-1
abundance: NA
j_gene: TRBJ2-5
CDR3nt: TGCGCCAGCAGCCATCCTGAACAGGGAAGGACCCAGTACTTC
CDR3aa: CASSHPEQGRTQYF

d_gene: TRBD1
v_gene: TRBV6-1
abundance: NA
j_gene: TRBJ1-1
CDR3nt: TGTGCCAGCAGGACAGGGTTGGCCACTGAAGCTTTCTTT
CDR3aa: CASRTGLATEAFF

d_gene: NA
v_gene: TRBV28
abundance: NA
j_gene: TRBJ2-2
CDR3nt: TGTGCCAGCAGTTTGGGCGGGACCAACACCGGGGAGCTGTTTTTT
CDR3aa: CASSLGGTNTGELFF

d_gene: TRBD2
v_gene: TRBV5-1
abundance: NA
j_gene: TRBJ2-3
CDR3nt: TGCGCCAGCAGATCTAGCGGGGGCACAGATACGCAGTATTTT
CDR3aa: CASRSSGGTDTQYF

d_gene: NA
v_gene: TRBV5-6
abundance: NA
j_gene: TRBJ2-3
CDR3nt: TGTGCCAGCAGCTTGGGGGCAGCAGATACGCAGTATTTT
CDR3aa: CASSLGAADTQYF

d_gene: NA
v_gene: TRBV6-6
abundance: NA
j_gene: TRBJ2-1
CDR3nt: TGTGCCAGCAGTTACCGGAGTGGGCTAGGGGACAATGAGCAGTTCTTC
CDR3aa: CASSYRSGLGDNEQFF

d_gene: NA
v_gene: TRBV5-1
abundance: NA
j_gene: TRBJ1-1
CDR3nt: TGCGCCAGCAGCTTGGATCCTTACACTGAAGCTTTCTTT
CDR3aa: CASSLDPYTEAFF

d_gene: NA
v_gene: TRBV27
abundance: NA
j_gene: TRBJ2-7
CDR3nt: TGTGCCAGCAGTTCGGGGGACGGGACCTACGAGCAGTACTTC
CDR3aa: CASSSGDGTYEQYF

d_gene: NA
v_gene: TRBV2
abundance: NA
j_gene: TRBJ1-2
CDR3nt: TGTGCCAGCAGATCGACAGGCTACTATGGCTACACCTTC
CDR3aa: CASRSTGYYGYTF

d_gene: NA
v_gene: TRBV5-1
abundance: NA
j_gene: TRBJ2-7
CDR3nt: TGCGCCAGCAGCTTGGAAGCGCACTCCTACGAGCAGTACTTC
CDR3aa: CASSLEAHSYEQYF

d_gene: NA
v_gene: TRBV10-3
abundance: NA
j_gene: TRBJ2-7
CDR3nt: TGTGCCATCAGTGAGGGGAGTCCCCGCTCCTACGAGCAGTACTTC
CDR3aa: CAISEGSPRSYEQYF